The clone carrying this T cell receptor (beta chain) has a single count. The antigen is not known. Some clones are missing from TCRdb's copy, which holds only in-frame ones; the method was immunoSEQ multiplex PCR. The profile covers about 2.1 million clones, with about 93% appearing a single time and around 1.7% taken by the ten largest. These data are taken from a study of shared clonotypes between healthy human individuals. Study in general: Aged 18 to 49, the donors were a couple of women and a few men. Three CD4 naive, three CD4 memory, two CD8 naive and one CD8 memory plate were used per donor.

Whole-study results and caveats: Rarefaction showed that sequencing of sorted subsets was incomplete (despite large depth).

The naive CD8 fraction comprised CD45RO-negative cells positively selected for CCR7 and excluded terminally differentiated effector memory CD45RA+ cells. Germline V lookup: CDR1 MNHEY, CDR2 SMNVEV (reference sequence). V lost 5 bases, J lost 5 bases, and 11 bases stayed unmatched. The CDR3 contains 16 residues. This receptor was obtained from a man in his late teens or twenties in good health. Some clones in this sample may be carry-over from other donors' samples. Source material: naive CD8+ T cells from PBMCs. The V call is TRBV27, the J call TRBJ2-2, with TRBD1 matching 7 bases. CDR3 in DNA: TGTGCCAGCAGTATCCGACAGGGTAAAGAAACCGGGGAGCTGTTTTTT. The encoded protein is CASSIRQGKETGELFF.